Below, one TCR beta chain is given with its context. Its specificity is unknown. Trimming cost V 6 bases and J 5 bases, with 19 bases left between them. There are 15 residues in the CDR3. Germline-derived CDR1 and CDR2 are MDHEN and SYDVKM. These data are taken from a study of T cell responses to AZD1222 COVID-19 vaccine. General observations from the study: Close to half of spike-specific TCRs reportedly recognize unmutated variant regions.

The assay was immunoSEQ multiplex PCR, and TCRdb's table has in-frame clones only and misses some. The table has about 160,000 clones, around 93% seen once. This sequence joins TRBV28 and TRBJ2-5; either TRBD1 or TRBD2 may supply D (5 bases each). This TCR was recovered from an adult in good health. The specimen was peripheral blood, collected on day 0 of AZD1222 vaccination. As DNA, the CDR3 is TGTGCCAGCAGCCTCCGGGGCCTCGGTAGGGAGACCCAGTACTTC. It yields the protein CASSLRGLGRETQYF.